This record covers a single T cell receptor (beta chain). Antigen: not known. The record originates from a study of monozygotic twins with cystic fibrosis. There are 17 residues in the CDR3. Germline V gene sequence: CDR1 MGHRA, CDR2 YSYEKL. Trimming took 0 bases from V and 6 from J; bases not matched to a gene: 11. Profiling relied on immunoSEQ multiplex PCR, and the TCRdb table lists in-frame clones only, not all of them. The sample yields tens of thousands of clones, nearly 85% seen once. Notes on the study in general: The repertoire was suggested to be naive-dominated, clonality median about 0.01. Unrelated CF individuals shared fewer identical clonotypes than monozygotic CF twins.

The chain recombines TRBV4-1 with TRBJ2-1; 7 bases line up with TRBD1. The material sequenced was blood. This TCR was recovered from a girl aged 2 to 9 with cystic fibrosis. The CDR3: CASSQDQATGNFNEQFF. For the CDR3, the DNA is TGCGCCAGCAGCCAAGATCAGGCGACAGGGAACTTCAATGAGCAGTTCTTC.